The sample holds a few counts of the clone carrying this T cell receptor (beta chain). The data were taken from a study of graft-versus-host responses after intestinal transplantation. V was pared by 2 bases and J by 5 bases, with 4 bases of the junction left unmatched. The length of the CDR3 is 14 residues. CDR1 SGDLS and CDR2 YYNGEE come from the germline V gene. The data were produced by immunoSEQ multiplex PCR, yet TCRdb's version contains in-frame clones alone and is incomplete. This table has 11,000 to 15,000 clones, roughly a third appearing once. This receptor was identified in a human patient who received an intestinal transplant. The material was alloreactive CD4+ T cells from a mixed lymphocyte reaction culture, obtained before intestinal transplant. Subset noted: CFSE-low proliferating T cells sorted from roughly 6-day pre-transplant mixed lymphocyte reaction (GvH or HvG direction). The chain links TRBV9 to TRBJ2-1; 7 bases fit TRBD2. The CDR3 protein is CASSVLAGDNEQFF. DNA for the CDR3: TGTGCCAGCAGCGTCTTGGCGGGGGACAATGAGCAGTTCTTC.